The sequence of this T cell receptor beta chain was determined in a study of blood T cells in healthy people across ages. As for the study in general: About one barcoded beta molecule per two T cells was the capture yield of template switching.

This clonotype was seen more than once but under ten times. Germline-derived CDR1 and CDR2 are SGDLS and YYNGEE. The CDR3 is 13 amino acids. The V and J ends lost 4 bases and 5 bases respectively, with 10 bases between them. Using a J-beta primer mix together with a sample-barcoded 5' primer, a second PCR was run for about 7 to 12 cycles. All cDNA molecules were each tagged by a template-switch adaptor with 12 random nucleotides. One entry per CDR3 protein, called by TCRdb with MiXCR from the 5' RACE reads. Among roughly 1,000,000 distinct CDR3 sequences listed, roughly a quarter were seen once. Separately, the same data were catalogued under a study of T cells of mothers and their children. That study reports: T cell clones that were persistent and microchimeric went undetected.

The TCR was taken from a girl under 10 years old in good health. This chain joins TRBV9 and TRBJ2-4; D is uncertain. The sequencing input was blood. CDR3 sequence reads: CASSPKLENIQYF. DNA for the CDR3: TGTGCCAGCAGCCCAAAGCTAGAAAACATTCAGTACTTC.